This TCR beta chain came from a study of T-cell reconstitution after alpha-beta-depleted transplantation in children. V was shortened by 0 bases and J by 5 bases, with 11 bases between the two germline ends. This CDR3 contains 15 residues. Looked up from germline, CDR1 is LGHNA and CDR2 is YNFKEQ. The authors prepared the TCRbeta library with unique molecular identifiers. TCRdb re-called the PCR reads with MiXCR, one entry per CDR3 protein. Found here are fewer than 400,000 distinct CDR3 sequences, about 20% of them singletons; the top ten hold over 3.5%. The clonotype was recovered from a human donor who donated a stem cell graft to a child with acute myeloid leukemia. The source material was PBMCs from the stem cell graft donor, sampled from the stem cell graft. The chain uses TRBV4-2 and TRBJ2-1; unclear D gene. The CDR3 spells CASSQEWWPDNEQFF. The CDR3 DNA is TGTGCCAGCAGCCAAGAATGGTGGCCCGACAATGAGCAGTTCTTC.